This T cell receptor (beta chain) was obtained from a study of patients and donors after allogeneic stem cell transplantation. Using its own MiXCR run on the RT-PCR reads, TCRdb lists one record per CDR3 protein. The sample consists of roughly 880,000 distinct CDR3 sequences, more than 15% of them appearing once. Sequences were obtained from blood, either unsorted or a sorted T cell fraction (not recorded which). The clonotype was recovered from a human donor who was either an allogeneic HSCT recipient or a stem cell or donor lymphocyte infusion donor (not recorded which). It is not recorded whose cells these are; they may come from a transplant donor.

CDR3 DNA sequence: TGTGCCAGCAGCCAAGATGCGGGCACCGGGGAGCTGTTTTTT. As protein: CASSQDAGTGELFF. V is TRBV3-1 and J is TRBJ2-2; perhaps TRBD2 as D (5 bases). This CDR3 region has 14 residues. V dropped 0 bases and J dropped 4 bases, with 6 bases sitting between them. Germline-derived CDR1 and CDR2 are LGHDT and YNNKEL (reference sequence).